This record covers a single T cell receptor beta chain. These data are taken from a study of PD-L1 blockade in urothelial cancer. Across the study: Males with bladder-origin urothelial cancer constituted about 85% of the roughly 30 patients. Analyzed time points were 3 weeks (second dose) and 6 weeks after therapy began.

CDR3 length equals 13 residues. Germline CDR1 and CDR2: MNHNY and SVGAGI (reference sequence). V dropped 6 bases and J dropped 0 bases, with 7 bases sitting between them. Time point denoted: peripheral blood 6 weeks after treatment start. The data were produced by immunoSEQ multiplex PCR, yet TCRdb's version contains in-frame clones alone and is incomplete. The sample has about 36,000 clones, about four fifths seen once. This clonotype was sampled from a man aged 35-49 years with urothelial cancer. The genes are TRBV6-6 and TRBJ2-3; D is undetermined. The source was PBMCs, collected around atezolizumab (anti-PD-L1) treatment. CDR3 DNA sequence: TGTGCCAGCAGGGGCACTAGCACAGATACGCAGTATTTT. Its protein is CASRGTSTDTQYF.